Listed below are T cell receptor beta chains from one sample, sequenced in a study of blood T cell repertoires in COVID-19. Profiling relied on immunoSEQ multiplex PCR, and the TCRdb table lists in-frame clones only, not all of them. The sample includes some 330,000 clones, around 90% of them seen just once. Sequenced input: PBMCs or T cells enriched from blood (not recorded which). The receptors shown here come from a woman in her 30s who had recovered from COVID-19. The CDR3 runs from the conserved cysteine through the conserved F or W. The order of the fields is CDR3 protein, CDR3 DNA, V gene, D gene, J gene, clone size. D genes are given only for firm matches. Only part of the rows carry a size: once, few, many, or a class if the clone is expanded.

CDR3 protein: CASSQDWQGATGELFF; CDR3 DNA: TGCGCCAGCAGCCAAGATTGGCAGGGGGCCACCGGGGAGCTGTTTTTT; V gene: TRBV4-3; D gene: TRBD1; J gene: TRBJ2-2; clone size: .
CDR3 protein: CASRPRNRGKNYGYTF; CDR3 DNA: TGTGCCAGCCGACCTCGGAACAGGGGGAAAAACTATGGCTACACCTTC; V gene: TRBV5-6; D gene: TRBD1; J gene: TRBJ1-2; clone size: .
CDR3 protein: CASSLGSDLGGNTIYF; CDR3 DNA: TGTGCCAGCAGCTTAGGGTCGGATCTAGGTGGAAACACCATATATTTT; V gene: TRBV11-2; D gene: .; J gene: TRBJ1-3; clone size: .
CDR3 protein: CASSRDGGQSYEQYF; CDR3 DNA: TGTGCCAGCAGCCGAGACGGGGGTCAATCCTACGAGCAGTACTTC; V gene: TRBV6-5; D gene: .; J gene: TRBJ2-7; clone size: .
CDR3 protein: CASRQVKSGANVLTF; CDR3 DNA: TGTGCCAGCAGACAGGTGAAATCTGGGGCCAACGTCCTGACTTTC; V gene: TRBV27; D gene: .; J gene: TRBJ2-6; clone size: .
CDR3 protein: CASSLGGTGFEKLFF; CDR3 DNA: TGTGCCAGCAGCTTAGGTGGGACAGGGTTCGAAAAACTGTTTTTT; V gene: TRBV7-2; D gene: TRBD1; J gene: TRBJ1-4; clone size: .
CDR3 protein: CASRLAGVETQYF; CDR3 DNA: TGTGCCAGCAGACTAGCGGGAGTGGAGACCCAGTACTTC; V gene: TRBV7-6; D gene: TRBD2; J gene: TRBJ2-5; clone size: .
CDR3 protein: CASSSSWGGDEQFF; CDR3 DNA: TGTGCCAGCAGCTCCTCCTGGGGGGGCGATGAGCAGTTCTTC; V gene: TRBV7-2; D gene: .; J gene: TRBJ2-1; clone size: .
CDR3 protein: CASSLAGNSPNEKLFF; CDR3 DNA: TGTGCCAGCAGTTTGGCCGGGAATAGCCCTAATGAAAAACTGTTTTTT; V gene: TRBV28; D gene: .; J gene: TRBJ1-4; clone size: .
CDR3 protein: CASSQGGGYTF; CDR3 DNA: TGTGCCAGCTCTCAAGGGGGTGGCTACACCTTC; V gene: TRBV18; D gene: .; J gene: TRBJ1-2; clone size: .
CDR3 protein: CASSSNNRVGTGELFF; CDR3 DNA: TGTGCCAGTAGTTCCAATAACAGGGTAGGAACCGGGGAGCTGTTTTTT; V gene: TRBV19; D gene: .; J gene: TRBJ2-2; clone size: .
CDR3 protein: CASSIGEGGPSNQPQHF; CDR3 DNA: TGTGCCAGTAGTATAGGGGAAGGGGGTCCAAGCAATCAGCCCCAGCATTTT; V gene: TRBV19; D gene: .; J gene: TRBJ1-5; clone size: .
CDR3 protein: CASSSTGGDTEAFF; CDR3 DNA: TGTGCCAGCAGCTCCACAGGGGGCGACACTGAAGCTTTCTTT; V gene: TRBV13; D gene: TRBD1; J gene: TRBJ1-1; clone size: .
CDR3 protein: CASSSTGLYGYTF; CDR3 DNA: TGTGCCAGCAGTTCGACAGGTCTCTATGGCTACACCTTC; V gene: TRBV12-3/TRBV12-4; D gene: .; J gene: TRBJ1-2; clone size: once
CDR3 protein: CASSPSGQGAYEQYF; CDR3 DNA: TGTGCCAGCTCACCATCGGGACAGGGCGCCTACGAGCAGTACTTC; V gene: TRBV18; D gene: TRBD1; J gene: TRBJ2-7; clone size: once
CDR3 protein: CASSSQDYQPQHF; CDR3 DNA: TGTGCCAGCAGTTCACAGGATTATCAGCCCCAGCATTTT; V gene: TRBV6-5; D gene: .; J gene: TRBJ1-5; clone size: .
CDR3 protein: CASSLVSGRVGEQYF; CDR3 DNA: TGCGCCAGCAGCTTGGTTAGCGGGAGGGTTGGCGAGCAGTACTTC; V gene: TRBV5-1; D gene: TRBD2; J gene: TRBJ2-7; clone size: .